The entry that follows covers one TCR beta chain sequence. This CDR3 has 15 residues. Looked up from germline, CDR1 is MNHNY and CDR2 is SVGAGI (reference sequence). The V segment lost 6 bases and the J segment 3 bases; nucleotides outside the gene matches: 9. Per the authors' pipeline: Scientists estimated how many nucleated cells there were by amplifying reference gene primers. The method was immunoSEQ multiplex PCR; TCRdb's version includes in-frame clones alone and lacks a portion of them. V and J calls and clone size are as listed in that table; D and trimming were resolved from the DNA. The data hold about 130,000 clones, with 84% observed a single time. These data originate in a study of blood T cell repertoires in COVID-19.

The chain joins TRBV6-6 to TRBJ2-7; the match to TRBD1 covers 9 bases. Material for sequencing was peripheral blood. This receptor was obtained from a human donor in a cohort sampled during active COVID-19. Written as DNA, the CDR3 is TGTGCCAGCAGCGAACCGGGACAGGGAAGCTACGAGCAGTACTTC. Residues: CASSEPGQGSYEQYF.